Reported below is one TCR beta chain. The data derive from a study of cytomegalovirus exposure and HLA in healthy donors. J lost 6 bases, V lost 2 bases, and 7 bases had no gene match. Per germline, CDR1 MNHNY and CDR2 SVGAGI (reference sequence). CDR3 length equals 16 residues. Researchers ran the PCR with 60 Vbeta and 13 Jbeta primers. Repertoires were generated with immunoSEQ multiplex PCR, while TCRdb's copy carries only in-frame clones and drops some. The sample lists around 120,000 clones; 70% to 80% were seen once. This sequence originates from a woman in her 40s in good health and CMV-seropositive. What was sequenced was PBMCs. The genes are TRBV6-6 and TRBJ2-1; 10 nucleotides line up with TRBD2. CDR3 sequence reads: CASSYPSSGGRNEQFF. CDR3 in DNA: TGTGCCAGCAGTTACCCTTCTAGCGGGGGCCGCAATGAGCAGTTCTTC.